This T cell receptor (beta chain) was captured in a study of blood T cell repertoires in COVID-19 (dated by TCRdb to the early 2020s). For context, the study as a whole: Samples covering the acute and convalescent phases of COVID-19 were provided by collaborators in the United States, Italy and Spain. The repertoires were made available in a free public database intended to serve as a resource for research on the immune response to SARS-CoV-2. The prospective study material was composed of cDNA or gDNA derived from T cells, B-cell-depleted T cells, or PBMCs. Where available, HLA class I and class II types were taken from metadata supplied by the sample provider and were not determined by assay-based typing. The dataset comprised deeply sampled blood TCRbeta repertoires from subjects exposed to, actively infected with, or recovered from COVID-19. Samples came from the ongoing ImmuneRACE study (first 160 participants) plus 1,254 subjects from 6 global collaborators. Nearly every sample came with metadata listing a de-identified subject ID, COVID-19 status, age in years and sex.

TCRbeta CDR3 regions were amplified from genomic DNA using the immunoSEQ Assay, a bias-controlled multiplex PCR. The authors processed their data as follows. The number of nucleated cells in each sample was estimated by amplification of reference gene primers within the assay. Sequence reads were collapsed and filtered to measure the absolute abundance of every unique TCRbeta CDR3 rearrangement. For each sample, productive Simpson clonality was calculated as the square root of Simpson's diversity index across productive rearrangements. As stored in TCRdb, this immuneACCESS dataset retains in-frame rearrangements with V and J assigned. A fraction of the clones does not appear; measured against another copy, unresolved V genes explain less than half of the discrepancy, and the remainder lacks a known reason. That table is the source of V, J and clone size, and D and trimming were worked out from the DNA. Across this sample there are about 30,000 clones, with about 80% seen only once. The ten largest clones represent about 42% of the sample.

General conclusions and limits of the study: Clinical and demographic metadata were provided uncurated, with the amount varying by source and participant.

With regard to this clone: This receptor's antigen is unknown. It has no much larger one-base neighbor in the sample; base qualities were not kept.

The germline V end is reduced by 2 bases and the J end by 5 bases; junction bases left unmatched: 3. From the cysteine through the phenylalanine, the CDR3 covers 15 amino acids. The read is trimmed to its CDR3 DNA, 45 bases read in frame from base 1. Sequences MNHGY (CDR1) and SAAAGT (CDR2) are obtained from the germline V gene. Each collaborating institution followed its own protocols to collect whole blood in K2EDTA tubes. Collaborator samples were shipped for TCRbeta analysis as frozen whole blood, isolated PBMCs, or DNA extracted from either sample type. The sequencing sample was made of peripheral blood. The sequence was collected from a woman between 70 and 85 years old with acute or convalescent COVID-19. The V gene is TRBV6-8 and the J gene is TRBJ1-1; 12 bases in the middle match TRBD1. The nucleotide sequence reads as follows: TGTGCCAGCAGTTACGGGACAGGGGGCAAAACTGAAGCTTTCTTT. Translated, this gives CASSYGTGGKTEAFF.